This paragraph reports one T cell receptor (beta chain). Its specificity is not known. The data are from a study of cytomegalovirus exposure and HLA in healthy donors. There are 15 residues in the CDR3. Per germline, CDR1 SGHRS and CDR2 YFSETQ. The germline V and J ends were trimmed by 0 bases and 5 bases, with 14 bases remaining between them. Healthy bone marrow donors made up the donor group. Study conclusions and caveats: It was assumed in the presence/absence analyses that sequencing depth was roughly uniform across donors.

A multiplex PCR was run with 60 Vbeta primers and 13 Jbeta primers. Method: immunoSEQ multiplex PCR; TCRdb's copy keeps in-frame clones and lacks some. The top ten hold approximately 4% of the sample, which has fewer than 100,000 clones, roughly 73% seen once. The sample was PBMCs. The sequence came from a male donor in good health and CMV-seropositive. This chain joins TRBV5-1 and TRBJ2-5; possible D gene TRBD2, 7 bases. The CDR3 bases are TGCGCCAGCAGCTTGGGCGGGGGCACGCGGGAGACCCAGTACTTC. The encoded protein is CASSLGGGTRETQYF.